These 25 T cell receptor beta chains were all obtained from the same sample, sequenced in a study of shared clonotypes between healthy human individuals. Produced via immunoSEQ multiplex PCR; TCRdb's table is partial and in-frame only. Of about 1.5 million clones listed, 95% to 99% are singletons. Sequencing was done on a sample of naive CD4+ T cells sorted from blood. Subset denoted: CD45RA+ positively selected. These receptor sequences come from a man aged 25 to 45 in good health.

The CDR3 region is CASSAGTAGYEQYF. Here the CDR3 DNA reads TGTGCCAGCAGTGCCGGGACAGCCGGCTACGAGCAGTACTTC. The chain carries TRBV2 and TRBJ2-7, with 7 bases lining up with TRBD1. This CDR3 is 14 amino acids long. Germline V gene sequence: CDR1 SNHLY, CDR2 FYNNEI. The V and J ends lost 4 bases and 3 bases, in that order; junction bases with no gene match: 6.

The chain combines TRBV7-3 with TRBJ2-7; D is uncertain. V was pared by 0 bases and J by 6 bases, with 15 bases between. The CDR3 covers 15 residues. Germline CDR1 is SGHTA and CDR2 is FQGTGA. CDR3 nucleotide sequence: TGTGCCAGCAGCTTAACGTCCATCGGCCCCGCCGAGCAGTACTTC. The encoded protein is CASSLTSIGPAEQYF. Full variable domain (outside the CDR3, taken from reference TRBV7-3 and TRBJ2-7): GAGVSQTPSNKVTEKGKYVELRCDPISGHTALYWYRQSLGQGPEFLIYFQGTGAADDSGLPNDRFFAVRPEGSVSTLKIQRTERGDSAVYLCASSLTSIGPAEQYFGPGTRLTVT.

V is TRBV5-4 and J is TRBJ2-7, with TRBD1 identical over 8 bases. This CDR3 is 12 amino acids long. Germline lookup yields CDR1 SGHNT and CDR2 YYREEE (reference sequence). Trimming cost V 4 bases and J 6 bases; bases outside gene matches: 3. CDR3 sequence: CASSPTGVEQYF. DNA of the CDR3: TGTGCCAGCAGCCCGACAGGGGTCGAGCAGTACTTC.

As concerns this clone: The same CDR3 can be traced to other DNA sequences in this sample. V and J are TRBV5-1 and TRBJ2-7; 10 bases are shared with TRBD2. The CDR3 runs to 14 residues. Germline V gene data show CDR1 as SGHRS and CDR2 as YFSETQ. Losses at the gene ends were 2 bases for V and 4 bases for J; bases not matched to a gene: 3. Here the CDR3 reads CASSFGTSDYEQYF. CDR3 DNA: TGCGCCAGCAGCTTTGGGACTAGCGATTACGAGCAGTACTTC.

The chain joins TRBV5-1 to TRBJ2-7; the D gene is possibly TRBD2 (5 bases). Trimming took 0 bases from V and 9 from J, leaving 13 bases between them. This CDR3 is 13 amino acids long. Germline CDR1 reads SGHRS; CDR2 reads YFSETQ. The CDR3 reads CASSLAGSDGQYF. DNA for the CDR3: TGCGCCAGCAGCTTGGCGGGGTCTGATGGGCAGTACTTC.

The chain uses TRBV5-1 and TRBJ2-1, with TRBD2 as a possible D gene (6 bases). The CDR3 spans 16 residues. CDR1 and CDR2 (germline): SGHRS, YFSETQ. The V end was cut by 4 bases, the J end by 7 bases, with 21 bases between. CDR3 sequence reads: CASSPIGGTAVNEQFF. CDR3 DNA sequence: TGCGCCAGCAGCCCAATTGGGGGGACGGCTGTGAATGAGCAGTTCTTC.

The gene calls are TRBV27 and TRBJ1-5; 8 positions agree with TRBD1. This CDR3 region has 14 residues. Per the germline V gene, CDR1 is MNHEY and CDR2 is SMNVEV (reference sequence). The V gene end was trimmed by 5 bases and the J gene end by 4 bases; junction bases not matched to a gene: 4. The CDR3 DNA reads TGTGCCAGCAGTCGCAGGGGGCTGAATCAGCCCCAGCATTTT. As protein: CASSRRGLNQPQHF.

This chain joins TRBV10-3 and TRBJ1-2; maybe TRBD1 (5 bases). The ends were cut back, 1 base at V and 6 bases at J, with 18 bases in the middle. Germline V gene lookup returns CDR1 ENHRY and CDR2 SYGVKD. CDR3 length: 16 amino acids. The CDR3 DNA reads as TGTGCCATCAGTGAGTTAATGGGGACGCCTTACGATGGCTACACCTTC. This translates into CAISELMGTPYDGYTF.

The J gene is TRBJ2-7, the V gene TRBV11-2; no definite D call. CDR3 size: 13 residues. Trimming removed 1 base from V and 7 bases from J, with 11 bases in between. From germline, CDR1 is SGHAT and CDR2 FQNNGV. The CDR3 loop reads CASSLGANREQYF. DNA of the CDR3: TGTGCCAGCAGCTTAGGGGCAAACCGGGAGCAGTACTTC.

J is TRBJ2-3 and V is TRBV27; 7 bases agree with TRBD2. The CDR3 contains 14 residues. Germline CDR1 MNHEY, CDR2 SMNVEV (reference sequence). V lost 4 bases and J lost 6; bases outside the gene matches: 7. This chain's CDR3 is CASSWRERPDTQYF. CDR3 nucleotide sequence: TGTGCCAGCAGTTGGCGGGAGAGGCCGGATACGCAGTATTTT.

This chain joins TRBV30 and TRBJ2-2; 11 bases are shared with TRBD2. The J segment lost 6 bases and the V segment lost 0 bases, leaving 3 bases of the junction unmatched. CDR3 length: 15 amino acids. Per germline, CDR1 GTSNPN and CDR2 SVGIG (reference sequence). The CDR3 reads CAWSVLAGASGELFF. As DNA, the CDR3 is TGTGCCTGGAGTGTACTAGCGGGAGCGTCCGGGGAGCTGTTTTTT.

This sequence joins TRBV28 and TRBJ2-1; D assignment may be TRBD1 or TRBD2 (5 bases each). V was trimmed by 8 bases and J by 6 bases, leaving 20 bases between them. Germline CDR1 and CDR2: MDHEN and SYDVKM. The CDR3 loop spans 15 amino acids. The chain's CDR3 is CASQRVRGEVNEQFF. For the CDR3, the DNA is TGTGCCAGCCAGAGGGTGAGGGGAGAGGTCAATGAGCAGTTCTTC.

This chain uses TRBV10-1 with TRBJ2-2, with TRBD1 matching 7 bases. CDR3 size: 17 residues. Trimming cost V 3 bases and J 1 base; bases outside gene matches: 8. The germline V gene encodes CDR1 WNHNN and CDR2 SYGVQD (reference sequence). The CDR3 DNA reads TGCGCCAGCAGTGACCTGCCGCGGACAGGGAACACCGGGGAGCTGTTTTTT. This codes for CASSDLPRTGNTGELFF.

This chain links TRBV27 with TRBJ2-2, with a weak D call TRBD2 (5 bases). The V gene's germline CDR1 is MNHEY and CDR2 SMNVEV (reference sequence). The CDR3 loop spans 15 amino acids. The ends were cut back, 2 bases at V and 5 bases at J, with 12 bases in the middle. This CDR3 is CASSLVGKETGELFF. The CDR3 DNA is TGTGCCAGCAGTTTAGTCGGGAAAGAGACCGGGGAGCTGTTTTTT.

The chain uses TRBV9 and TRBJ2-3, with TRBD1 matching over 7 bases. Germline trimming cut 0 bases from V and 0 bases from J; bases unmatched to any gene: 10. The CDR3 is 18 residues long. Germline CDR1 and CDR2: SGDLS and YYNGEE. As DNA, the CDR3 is TGTGCCAGCAGCGTAGACCCACCGGGACAGACTAGCACAGATACGCAGTATTTT. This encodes CASSVDPPGQTSTDTQYF.

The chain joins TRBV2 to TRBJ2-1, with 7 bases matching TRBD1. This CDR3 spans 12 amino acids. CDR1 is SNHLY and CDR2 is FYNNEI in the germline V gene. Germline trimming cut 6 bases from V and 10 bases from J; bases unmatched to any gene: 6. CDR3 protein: CASRTDREEQFF. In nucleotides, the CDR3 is TGTGCCAGCAGGACAGACAGGGAGGAGCAGTTCTTC.

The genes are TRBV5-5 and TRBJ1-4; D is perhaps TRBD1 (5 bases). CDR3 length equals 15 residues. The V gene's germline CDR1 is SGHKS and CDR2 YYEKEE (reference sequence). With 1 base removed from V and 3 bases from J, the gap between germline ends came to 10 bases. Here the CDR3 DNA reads TGTGCCAGCAGCTTGTCGGGGCTGGCTAATGAAAAACTGTTTTTT. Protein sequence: CASSLSGLANEKLFF. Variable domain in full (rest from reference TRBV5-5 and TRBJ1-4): DAGVTQSPTHLIKTRGQQVTLRCSPISGHKSVSWYQQVLGQGPQFIFQYYEKEERGRGNFPDRFSARQFPNYSSELNVNALLLGDSALYLCASSLSGLANEKLFFGSGTQLSVL.

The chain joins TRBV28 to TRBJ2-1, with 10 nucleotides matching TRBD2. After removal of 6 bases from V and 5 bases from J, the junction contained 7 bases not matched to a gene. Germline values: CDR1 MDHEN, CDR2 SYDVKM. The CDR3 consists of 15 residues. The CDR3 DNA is TGTGCCAGCAGGGGTCAACTAGCGGGGCACAATGAGCAGTTCTTC. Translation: CASRGQLAGHNEQFF.

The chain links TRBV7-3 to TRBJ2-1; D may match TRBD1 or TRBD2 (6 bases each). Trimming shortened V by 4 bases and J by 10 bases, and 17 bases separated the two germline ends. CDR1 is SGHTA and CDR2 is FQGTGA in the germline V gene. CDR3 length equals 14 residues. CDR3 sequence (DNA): TGTGCCAGCAGCTCGAACCTAGGGGGACTCGAGCAGTTCTTC. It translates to CASSSNLGGLEQFF.

The CDR3 protein is CASSLDNPPPGSSYEQYF. The CDR3 DNA follows: TGTGCCAGCAGCTTAGACAATCCTCCCCCAGGGAGCTCCTACGAGCAGTACTTC. The chain combines TRBV7-9 with TRBJ2-7; D may match TRBD1 or TRBD2 (5 bases each). Germline V lookup: CDR1 SEHNR, CDR2 FQNEAQ (reference sequence). The CDR3 runs to 18 residues. The V end was cut by 1 base, the J end by 0 bases, with 19 bases between.

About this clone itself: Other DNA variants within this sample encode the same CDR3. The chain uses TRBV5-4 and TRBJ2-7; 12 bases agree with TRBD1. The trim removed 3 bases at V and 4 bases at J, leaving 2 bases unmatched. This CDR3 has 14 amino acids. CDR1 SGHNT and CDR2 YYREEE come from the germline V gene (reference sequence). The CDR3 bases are TGTGCCAGCAGCTCGGGACAGGGGGCGTACGAGCAGTACTTC. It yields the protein CASSSGQGAYEQYF.

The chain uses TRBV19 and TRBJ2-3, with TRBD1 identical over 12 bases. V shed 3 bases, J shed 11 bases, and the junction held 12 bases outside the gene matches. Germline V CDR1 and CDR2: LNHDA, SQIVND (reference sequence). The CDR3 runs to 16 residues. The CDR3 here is CASSIYSGTGGWVQYF. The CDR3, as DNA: TGTGCCAGTAGTATTTATTCCGGGACAGGGGGCTGGGTGCAGTATTTT.

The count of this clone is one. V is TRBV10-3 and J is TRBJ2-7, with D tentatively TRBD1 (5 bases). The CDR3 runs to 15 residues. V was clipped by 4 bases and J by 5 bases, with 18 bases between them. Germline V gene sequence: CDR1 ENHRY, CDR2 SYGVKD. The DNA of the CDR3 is TGTGCCATCAGTGGGTCCCGCCAGGGTTCCCACGAGCAGTACTTC. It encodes CAISGSRQGSHEQYF.

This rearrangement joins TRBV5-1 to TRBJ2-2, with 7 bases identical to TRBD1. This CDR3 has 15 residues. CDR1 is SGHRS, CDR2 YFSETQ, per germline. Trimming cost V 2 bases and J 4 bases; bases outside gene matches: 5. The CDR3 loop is CASSLGHRGTGELFF. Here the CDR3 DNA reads TGCGCCAGCAGCTTAGGTCACAGGGGCACCGGGGAGCTGTTTTTT.

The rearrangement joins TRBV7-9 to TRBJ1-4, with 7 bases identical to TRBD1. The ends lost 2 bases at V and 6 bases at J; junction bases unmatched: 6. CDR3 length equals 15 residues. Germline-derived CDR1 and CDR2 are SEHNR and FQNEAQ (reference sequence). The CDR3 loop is CASSLRGGWDEKLFF. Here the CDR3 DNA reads TGTGCCAGCAGCTTAAGAGGGGGCTGGGATGAAAAACTGTTTTTT.